This T cell receptor beta chain came from a study of T cells in Graves' hyperthyroidism and ophthalmopathy. Overall study findings and caveats: Prediction of ophthalmopathy progression came a median roughly 6.4 months pre-onset. Most thyroid clonotypes that were expanded above 0.001 also turned up in blood.

Patients aged 18 to 65 had newly diagnosed hyperthyroidism lasting under 2 months. Uncontrolled infection, other autoimmune disease, pregnancy or lactation disqualified patients from enrolment. This clonotype was seen a few times. Antigen unknown. From RNA transcripts, TCR beta CDR3 regions were amplified. Primed by the HTBI set, a first-round RT-PCR was run on the TCR CDR3. TCRdb reanalysed the multiplex PCR reads using MiXCR and keeps one entry per CDR3 protein. The sample gives about 400,000 distinct CDR3 sequences, about 15% of which show up once; 25% to 35% is in the top ten. CDR1 and CDR2 (germline): SGHTA, FQGNSA. Trimming shortened V by 2 bases and J by 0 bases, and 7 bases separated the two germline ends. There are 15 residues in the CDR3.

Sequences were obtained from blood. The TCR was taken from a woman between 18 and 30 years old with Graves' hyperthyroidism that later progressed to Graves' ophthalmopathy. This chain links TRBV7-2 with TRBJ2-2, with no clear D. The DNA of the CDR3 is TGTGCCAGCAGCTTATTTACAGCGAACACCGGGGAGCTGTTTTTT. Protein product: CASSLFTANTGELFF.